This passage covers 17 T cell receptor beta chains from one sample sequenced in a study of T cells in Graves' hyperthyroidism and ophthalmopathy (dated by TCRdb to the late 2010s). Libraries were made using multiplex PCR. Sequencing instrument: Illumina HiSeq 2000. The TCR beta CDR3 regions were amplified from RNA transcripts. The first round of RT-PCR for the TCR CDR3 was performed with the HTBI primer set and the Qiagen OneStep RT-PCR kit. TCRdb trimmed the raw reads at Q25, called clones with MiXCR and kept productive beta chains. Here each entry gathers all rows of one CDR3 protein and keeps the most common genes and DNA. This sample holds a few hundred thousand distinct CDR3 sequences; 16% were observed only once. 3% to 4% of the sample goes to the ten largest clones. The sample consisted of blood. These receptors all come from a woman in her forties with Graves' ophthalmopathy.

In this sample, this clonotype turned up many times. CDR3 nucleotides: TGTGCCAGCAGTGACAGGGCCTCCTACGAGCAGTACTTC. Its translation is CASSDRASYEQYF. The genes are TRBV2 and TRBJ2-7, with D maybe TRBD1 (5 bases). This CDR3 is 13 amino acids long. Germline CDR1 and CDR2: SNHLY and FYNNEI. V was trimmed by 3 bases and J by 0 bases, leaving 6 bases between them.

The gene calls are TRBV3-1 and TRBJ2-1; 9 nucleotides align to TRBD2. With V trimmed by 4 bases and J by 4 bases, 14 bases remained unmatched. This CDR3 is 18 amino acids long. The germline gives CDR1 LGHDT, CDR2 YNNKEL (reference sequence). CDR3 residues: CASSPTPIAGEWYNEQFF. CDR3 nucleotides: TGTGCCAGCAGCCCAACCCCCATAGCGGGAGAGTGGTACAATGAGCAGTTCTTC.

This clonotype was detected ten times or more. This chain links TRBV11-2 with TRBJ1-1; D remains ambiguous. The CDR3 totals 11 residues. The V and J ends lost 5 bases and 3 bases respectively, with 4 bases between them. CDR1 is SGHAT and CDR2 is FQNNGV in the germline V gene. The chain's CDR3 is CASSEDTEAFF. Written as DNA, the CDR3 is TGTGCCAGCAGCGAGGACACTGAAGCTTTCTTT. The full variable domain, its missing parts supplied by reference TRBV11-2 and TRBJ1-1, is EAGVAQSPRYKIIEKRQSVAFWCNPISGHATLYWYQQILGQGPKLLIQFQNNGVVDDSQLPKDRFSAERLKGVDSTLKIQPAKLEDSAVYLCASSEDTEAFFGQGTRLTVV.

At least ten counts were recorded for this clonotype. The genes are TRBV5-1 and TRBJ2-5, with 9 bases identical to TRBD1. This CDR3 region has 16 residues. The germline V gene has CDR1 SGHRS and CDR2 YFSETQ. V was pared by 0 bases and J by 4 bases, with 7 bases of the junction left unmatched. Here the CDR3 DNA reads TGCGCCAGCAGCTTGGGGGACAGGGCGGACCGAGAGACCCAGTACTTC. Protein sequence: CASSLGDRADRETQYF.

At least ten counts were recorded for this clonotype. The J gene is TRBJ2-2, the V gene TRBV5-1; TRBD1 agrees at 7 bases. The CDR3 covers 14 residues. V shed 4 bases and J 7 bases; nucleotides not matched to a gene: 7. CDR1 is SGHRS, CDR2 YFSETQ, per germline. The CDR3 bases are TGCGCCAGCAGCATCTCCAGGGGGTTCGGGGAGCTGTTTTTT. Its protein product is CASSISRGFGELFF.

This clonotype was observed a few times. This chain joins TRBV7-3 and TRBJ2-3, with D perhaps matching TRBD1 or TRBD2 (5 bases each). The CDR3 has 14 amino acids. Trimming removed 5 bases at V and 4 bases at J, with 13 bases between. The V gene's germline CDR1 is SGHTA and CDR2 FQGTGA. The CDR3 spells CASSKWGPSDTQYF. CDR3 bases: TGTGCCAGCAGCAAGTGGGGACCTTCAGATACGCAGTATTTT.

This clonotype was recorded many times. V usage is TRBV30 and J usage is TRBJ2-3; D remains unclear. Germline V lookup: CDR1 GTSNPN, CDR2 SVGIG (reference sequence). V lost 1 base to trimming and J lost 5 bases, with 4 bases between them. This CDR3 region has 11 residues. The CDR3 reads CAWSAGDTQYF. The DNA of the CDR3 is TGTGCCTGGAGTGCGGGAGATACGCAGTATTTT.

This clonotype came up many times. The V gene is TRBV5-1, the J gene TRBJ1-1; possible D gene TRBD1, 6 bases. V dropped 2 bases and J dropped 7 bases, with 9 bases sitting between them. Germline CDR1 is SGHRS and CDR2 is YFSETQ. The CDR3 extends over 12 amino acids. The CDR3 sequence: CASSFQGIEAFF. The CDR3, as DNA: TGCGCCAGCAGCTTCCAGGGGATTGAAGCTTTCTTT.

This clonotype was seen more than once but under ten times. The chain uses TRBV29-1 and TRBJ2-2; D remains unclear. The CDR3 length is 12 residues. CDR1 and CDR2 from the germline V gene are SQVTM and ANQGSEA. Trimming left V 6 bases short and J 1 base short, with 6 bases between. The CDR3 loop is CSVRQNTGELFF. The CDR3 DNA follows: TGCAGCGTCCGACAGAACACCGGGGAGCTGTTTTTT.

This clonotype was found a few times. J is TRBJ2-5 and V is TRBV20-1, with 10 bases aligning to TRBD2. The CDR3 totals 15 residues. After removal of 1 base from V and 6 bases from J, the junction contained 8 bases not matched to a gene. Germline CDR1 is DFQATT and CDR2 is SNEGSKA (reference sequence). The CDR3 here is CSARGSGGAGQTQYF. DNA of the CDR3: TGCAGTGCTAGAGGCAGCGGGGGGGCCGGGCAGACCCAGTACTTC.

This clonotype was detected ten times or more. CDR3 in DNA: TGTGCCAGCAGCCCCACGGACAGGCACACTGAAGCTTTCTTT. Translating gives CASSPTDRHTEAFF. This chain uses TRBV7-9 with TRBJ1-1; TRBD1 matches 7 bases. CDR1 is SEHNR and CDR2 is FQNEAQ in the germline V gene (reference sequence). The junction had 6 bases not matched to a gene; V was cut back by 5 bases and J by 3 bases. The CDR3 has 14 residues.

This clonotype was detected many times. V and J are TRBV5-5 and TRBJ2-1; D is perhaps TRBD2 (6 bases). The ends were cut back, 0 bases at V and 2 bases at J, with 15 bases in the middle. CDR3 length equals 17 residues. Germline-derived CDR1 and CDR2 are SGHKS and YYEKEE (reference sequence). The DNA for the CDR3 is TGTGCCAGCAGCTTGGTGGGCGGGATGGTTACCTACAATGAGCAGTTCTTC. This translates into CASSLVGGMVTYNEQFF.

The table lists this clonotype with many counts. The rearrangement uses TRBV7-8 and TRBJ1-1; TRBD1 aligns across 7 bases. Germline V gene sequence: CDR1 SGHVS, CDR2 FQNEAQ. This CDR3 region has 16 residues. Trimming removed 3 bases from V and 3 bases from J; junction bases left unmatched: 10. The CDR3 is CASSLAGQAGDTEAFF. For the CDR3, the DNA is TGTGCCAGCAGCTTGGCCGGACAGGCGGGGGACACTGAAGCTTTCTTT.

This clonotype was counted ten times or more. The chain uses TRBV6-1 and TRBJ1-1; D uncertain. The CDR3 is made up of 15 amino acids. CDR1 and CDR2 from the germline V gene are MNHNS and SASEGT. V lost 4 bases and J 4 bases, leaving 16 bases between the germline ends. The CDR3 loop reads CASSARIGSGTEAFF. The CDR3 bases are TGTGCCAGCAGTGCCCGAATTGGGTCGGGCACTGAAGCTTTCTTT.

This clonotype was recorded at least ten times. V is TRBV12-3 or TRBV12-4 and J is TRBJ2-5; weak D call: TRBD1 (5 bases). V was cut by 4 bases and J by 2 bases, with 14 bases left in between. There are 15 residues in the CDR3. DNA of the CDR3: TGTGCCAGCAGTTCGACAGCCCTCACGCAAGAGACCCAGTACTTC. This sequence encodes CASSSTALTQETQYF.

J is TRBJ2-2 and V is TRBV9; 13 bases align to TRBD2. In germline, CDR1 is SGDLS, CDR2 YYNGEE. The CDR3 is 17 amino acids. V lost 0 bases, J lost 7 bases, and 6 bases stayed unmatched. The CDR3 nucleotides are TGTGCCAGCAGCGTAGAACTAGCGGGGGGGCCTAACGGGGAGCTGTTTTTT. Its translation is CASSVELAGGPNGELFF.

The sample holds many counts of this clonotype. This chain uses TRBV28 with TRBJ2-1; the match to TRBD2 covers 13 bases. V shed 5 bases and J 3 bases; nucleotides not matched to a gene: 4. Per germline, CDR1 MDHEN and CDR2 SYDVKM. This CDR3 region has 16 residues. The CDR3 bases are TGTGCCAGCAGTGGGGGGACTAGCGGGAACTACAATGAGCAGTTCTTC. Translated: CASSGGTSGNYNEQFF.